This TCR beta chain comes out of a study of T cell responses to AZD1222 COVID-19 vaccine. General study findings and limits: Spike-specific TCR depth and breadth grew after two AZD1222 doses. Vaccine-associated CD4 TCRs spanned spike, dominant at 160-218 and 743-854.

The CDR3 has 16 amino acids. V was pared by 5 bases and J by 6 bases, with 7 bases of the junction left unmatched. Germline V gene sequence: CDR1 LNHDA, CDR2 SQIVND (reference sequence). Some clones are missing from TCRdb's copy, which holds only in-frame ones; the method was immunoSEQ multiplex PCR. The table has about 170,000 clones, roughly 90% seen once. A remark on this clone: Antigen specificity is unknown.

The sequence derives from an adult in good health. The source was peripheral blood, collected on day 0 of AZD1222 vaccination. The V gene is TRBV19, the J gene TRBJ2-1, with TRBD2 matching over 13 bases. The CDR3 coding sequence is TGTGCCAGTAGTCTCTCGACTAGCGGGAGGACCAATGAGCAGTTCTTC. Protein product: CASSLSTSGRTNEQFF. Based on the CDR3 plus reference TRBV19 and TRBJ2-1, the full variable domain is DGGITQSPKYLFRKEGQNVTLSCEQNLNHDAMYWYRQDPGQGLRLIYYSQIVNDFQKGDIAEGYSVSREKKESFPLTVTSAQKNPTAFYLCASSLSTSGRTNEQFFGPGTRLTVL.